These 13 T cell receptor beta chains were sequenced from one sample in a study of OX40 agonist ivuxolimab in advanced cancers. Repertoires were generated with immunoSEQ multiplex PCR, while TCRdb's copy carries only in-frame clones and drops some. The sample contains more than 100,000 clones, around 93% of which appear only once. Sequences were derived from CD4+ or CD8+ T cells sorted from blood, sampled in a trial of the OX40 agonist ivuxolimab. The origin of the receptors is an adult with an advanced solid tumor such as melanoma, head and neck, liver or kidney cancer.

The V call is TRBV6-5, the J call TRBJ2-3; D is undetermined. CDR3 length: 13 amino acids. V gave up 8 bases and J gave up 1 base, with 10 bases separating them. Looked up from germline, CDR1 is MNHEY and CDR2 is SVGAGI. The CDR3 is CASSPAGTDTQYF. In DNA form, the CDR3 reads TGTGCCAGCTCCCCGGCGGGCACAGATACGCAGTATTTT.

The chain has TRBV5-1 and TRBJ1-2, with unresolved D. The V gene's germline CDR1 is SGHRS and CDR2 YFSETQ. The CDR3 spans 14 residues. Trimming removed 6 bases from V and 3 bases from J, with 15 bases in between. CDR3 bases: TGCGCCAGCAACGTTGGGGAGATGGACTATGGCTACACCTTC. Translation gives CASNVGEMDYGYTF.

The rearrangement joins TRBV25-1 to TRBJ1-5; TRBD1 agrees at 7 bases. Germline V gene data show CDR1 as MGHDK and CDR2 as SYGVNS. With 0 bases clipped from V and 16 bases from J, the junction kept 9 bases outside the gene matches. The CDR3 is 13 residues long. The CDR3 DNA sequence: TGTGCCAGCAGTGAATACGGGGACAGTGAGCTACATTTT. This translates into CASSEYGDSELHF.

V is TRBV10-3 and J is TRBJ1-2, with 7 nucleotides matching TRBD1. This CDR3 spans 13 amino acids. CDR1 and CDR2 from the germline V gene are ENHRY and SYGVKD. J gave up 3 bases and V 9 bases, and 7 bases lay outside the gene matches. In DNA form, the CDR3 reads TGTGCCATAAGGGACAGTTTAGACTATGGCTACACCTTC. This translates into CAIRDSLDYGYTF.

The V gene is TRBV7-2, the J gene TRBJ2-4; TRBD2 is a possible D gene (5 bases). This CDR3 is built from 14 residues. The germline gives CDR1 SGHTA, CDR2 FQGNSA. The V gene lost 7 bases and the J gene lost 2 bases, with 12 bases spanning the gap. CDR3 sequence reads: CASTPRESKNIQYF. The CDR3 DNA reads as TGTGCCAGCACCCCTAGGGAGTCCAAAAACATTCAGTACTTC.

The sample holds one count of this clone. The DNA of the CDR3 is TGTGCCAGCAGTCCCATGGGCGGCCTGGGGCAGTACTTC. It is translated as CASSPMGGLGQYF. The V call is TRBV6-1, the J call TRBJ2-7; D not certain. Germline CDR1 reads MNHNS; CDR2 reads SASEGT. This CDR3 contains 13 residues. Trimming cost V 5 bases and J 9 bases, with 17 bases left between them.

The chain carries TRBV5-1 and TRBJ2-3; TRBD2 might be the D (6 bases). Germline-derived CDR1 and CDR2 are SGHRS and YFSETQ. This CDR3 contains 14 residues. V was shortened by 4 bases and J by 5 bases, with 14 bases between the two germline ends. The CDR3 region is CASSATSFIDTQYF. The CDR3 coding sequence is TGCGCCAGCAGCGCGACTAGTTTCATAGATACGCAGTATTTT.

This rearrangement joins TRBV5-5 to TRBJ1-5, with a possible D match to TRBD1 (6 bases). Germline values: CDR1 SGHKS, CDR2 YYEKEE (reference sequence). V was trimmed by 1 base and J by 3 bases, leaving 11 bases between them. This CDR3 has 15 residues. The CDR3 sequence: CASSLQGPNNQPQHF. The CDR3 DNA sequence: TGTGCCAGCAGCTTGCAGGGGCCAAACAATCAGCCCCAGCATTTT. The full variable domain, its missing parts supplied by reference TRBV5-5 and TRBJ1-5, is DAGVTQSPTHLIKTRGQQVTLRCSPISGHKSVSWYQQVLGQGPQFIFQYYEKEERGRGNFPDRFSARQFPNYSSELNVNALLLGDSALYLCASSLQGPNNQPQHFGDGTRLSIL.

V gene TRBV25-1 combines with J gene TRBJ2-3, with 10 bases fitting TRBD2. Unmatched junction bases numbered 8, after V lost 5 bases and J lost 0 bases. Germline V CDR1 and CDR2: MGHDK, SYGVNS. This CDR3 has 17 amino acids. CDR3 in amino acids: CASSRLAGAPSTDTQYF. The CDR3, as DNA: TGTGCCAGCAGTCGTCTAGCGGGGGCCCCTAGCACAGATACGCAGTATTTT. Full variable domain (remainder filled in from reference TRBV25-1 and TRBJ2-3): EADIYQTPRYLVIGTGKKITLECSQTMGHDKMYWYQQDPGMELHLIHYSYGVNSTEKGDLSSESTVSRIRTEHFPLTLESARPSHTSQYLCASSRLAGAPSTDTQYFGPGTRLTVL.

J is TRBJ2-1 and V is TRBV5-1, with TRBD1 matching 8 bases. The CDR3 consists of 15 residues. Trimming removed 7 bases from V and 4 bases from J; junction bases left unmatched: 10. Germline V gene data show CDR1 as SGHRS and CDR2 as YFSETQ. The CDR3 spells CASGYRTGSYNEQFF. The CDR3 bases are TGCGCCAGCGGCTACCGGACAGGGAGTTACAATGAGCAGTTCTTC.

V usage is TRBV7-2 and J usage is TRBJ2-7; 8 bases match TRBD1. CDR3 length: 14 amino acids. With V trimmed by 6 bases and J by 4 bases, 8 bases remained unmatched. The germline CDR1 and CDR2 sequences are SGHTA and FQGNSA. The CDR3 DNA sequence: TGTGCCAGCAGACTGACAGGGGTTGCGTACGAGCAGTACTTC. Translated: CASRLTGVAYEQYF. The full variable domain, completed using reference TRBV7-2 and TRBJ2-7, is GAGVSQSPSNKVTEKGKDVELRCDPISGHTALYWYRQSLGQGLEFLIYFQGNSAPDKSGLPSDRFSAERTGGSVSTLTIQRTQQEDSAVYLCASRLTGVAYEQYFGPGTRLTVT.

The chain employs TRBV6-6 and TRBJ1-2; no firm D call. The V gene's germline CDR1 is MNHNY and CDR2 SVGAGI (reference sequence). V shed 2 bases and J shed 4 bases, with 8 bases lying between them. This CDR3 comprises 13 residues. The CDR3 nucleotides read TGTGCCAGCAGTTACGGCAGAGGCTATGGCTACACCTTC. Residues: CASSYGRGYGYTF.

The CDR3 DNA reads TGTGCCAGCTCGCAACAGACAGCAAGCAATCAGCCCCAGCATTTT. This gives the protein CASSQQTASNQPQHF. The chain has TRBV18 and TRBJ1-5; D might be TRBD1 (5 bases). Trimming took off 6 bases at V and 1 base at J, with 13 bases between the two ends. Germline V gives CDR1 KGHSH, CDR2 LQKENI. This CDR3 has 15 amino acids. Complete variable domain (other parts from reference TRBV18 and TRBJ1-5): NAGVMQNPRHLVRRRGQEARLRCSPMKGHSHVYWYRQLPEEGLKFMVYLQKENIIDESGMPKERFSAEFPKEGPSILRIQQVVRGDSAAYFCASSQQTASNQPQHFGDGTRLSIL.